These 13 T cell receptor beta chains came from one sample sequenced in a study of T cells in localized non-small cell lung cancer. Data came from immunoSEQ multiplex PCR; TCRdb stores just in-frame clones and leaves some out. This sample carries around 100,000 clones, roughly 89% of them seen once, and the ten largest clones take roughly 15%. This sample comprised peripheral blood, obtained before any cancer treatment. The receptors stem from a man aged 35-75 years with stage I squamous cell lung carcinoma.

The J gene is TRBJ1-2, the V gene TRBV28, with a tentative D call TRBD1 (5 bases). The germline V gene encodes CDR1 MDHEN and CDR2 SYDVKM. Trimming pared 5 bases from V and 5 bases from J, leaving 21 bases between. The CDR3 is 16 amino acids. For the CDR3, the DNA is TGTGCCAGCAGTACCCTGACAGACTCCTTTGTATATGGCTACACCTTC. Its protein is CASSTLTDSFVYGYTF.

The rearrangement uses TRBV28 and TRBJ2-2; the match to TRBD2 covers 10 bases. Germline V gives CDR1 MDHEN, CDR2 SYDVKM. This CDR3 contains 16 residues. J was trimmed by 2 bases and V by 3 bases; bases with no gene match: 3. CDR3 DNA: TGTGCCAGCAGTTTTCTAGCGGGGGCTAACACCGGGGAGCTGTTTTTT. This sequence encodes CASSFLAGANTGELFF.

V is TRBV19 and J is TRBJ1-2; D remains ambiguous. The CDR3 runs to 13 residues. V gave up 7 bases and J gave up 8 bases, with 17 bases separating them. Germline assignment: CDR1 LNHDA and CDR2 SQIVND (reference sequence). As DNA, the CDR3 is TGTGCCAGTACCCCCGGGGTGGCGCGCGGCTACACCTTC. Translating gives CASTPGVARGYTF.

The V gene is TRBV29-1, the J gene TRBJ2-1; D not certain. Trimming left V 6 bases short and J 0 bases short, with 9 bases between. The CDR3 is made up of 13 amino acids. CDR1 and CDR2 from the germline V gene are SQVTM and ANQGSEA. The CDR3 here is CSVSSDSYNEQFF. The CDR3 DNA follows: TGCAGCGTCTCTTCGGACTCCTACAATGAGCAGTTCTTC.

This clone was detected only a few times. This chain connects TRBV5-1 to TRBJ1-2; weak D call: TRBD1 (6 bases). Trimming left V 4 bases short and J 3 bases short, with 16 bases between. The germline V gene has CDR1 SGHRS and CDR2 YFSETQ. The CDR3 has 15 amino acids. Written as DNA, the CDR3 is TGCGCCAGCAGCCTCGGGGGCGGGAGGGACTATGGCTACACCTTC. It yields the protein CASSLGGGRDYGYTF.

The chain is built from TRBV7-9 and TRBJ1-5; D perhaps matches TRBD1 (6 bases). V was shortened by 3 bases and J by 7 bases, with 13 bases between the two germline ends. CDR1 and CDR2 from the germline V gene are SEHNR and FQNEAQ (reference sequence). The CDR3 is made up of 14 amino acids. CDR3 in amino acids: CASSLDRSEQPQHF. Here the CDR3 DNA reads TGTGCCAGCAGCTTGGACAGAAGTGAACAGCCCCAGCATTTT.

V usage is TRBV5-1 and J usage is TRBJ2-3; tentative D call: TRBD2 (6 bases). CDR1 and CDR2 (germline): SGHRS, YFSETQ. V lost 0 bases, J lost 1 base, and 9 bases lay in between. The length of the CDR3 is 15 residues. CDR3 in DNA: TGCGCCAGCAGCTTGGCCGGGGGAGGCACAGATACGCAGTATTTT. Residues: CASSLAGGGTDTQYF. Supplemented by reference TRBV5-1 and TRBJ2-3, the full variable domain reads KAGVTQTPRYLIKTRGQQVTLSCSPISGHRSVSWYQQTPGQGLQFLFEYFSETQRNKGNFPGRFSGRQFSNSRSEMNVSTLELGDSALYLCASSLAGGGTDTQYFGPGTRLTVL.

The genes are TRBV10-3 and TRBJ2-3, with TRBD1 matching 10 bases. This CDR3 has 15 residues. J gave up 4 bases and V 8 bases, and 9 bases lay outside the gene matches. CDR1 and CDR2 from the germline V gene are ENHRY and SYGVKD. CDR3 DNA: TGTGCCATCGGTGGACAGGGGGTGTTCGCAGATACGCAGTATTTT. It encodes CAIGGQGVFADTQYF.

This chain uses TRBV5-1 with TRBJ1-3; D is ambiguous. The CDR3 spans 15 residues. Trimming cost V 0 bases and J 0 bases, with 7 bases left between them. Germline assignment: CDR1 SGHRS and CDR2 YFSETQ. CDR3 sequence (DNA): TGCGCCAGCAGCTTGGATCCAGTCTCTGGAAACACCATATATTTT. Translated, it gives CASSLDPVSGNTIYF.

In this sample, this clone turned up once. The gene calls are TRBV28 and TRBJ1-1; D gene ambiguous. The ends were cut back, 2 bases at V and 0 bases at J, with 1 base in the middle. This CDR3 has 12 amino acids. CDR1 MDHEN and CDR2 SYDVKM come from the germline V gene. The DNA for the CDR3 is TGTGCCAGCAGTTTAGTGAACACTGAAGCTTTCTTT. Translated, it gives CASSLVNTEAFF. The entire variable domain, with the rest obtained from reference TRBV28 and TRBJ1-1, is as follows: DVKVTQSSRYLVKRTGEKVFLECVQDMDHENMFWYRQDPGLGLRLIYFSYDVKMKEKGDIPEGYSVSREKKERFSLILESASTNQTSMYLCASSLVNTEAFFGQGTRLTVV.

The V call is TRBV18, the J call TRBJ2-7; possible D gene TRBD1, 5 bases. Germline V gene data show CDR1 as KGHSH and CDR2 as LQKENI. Trimming left V 0 bases short and J 0 bases short, with 12 bases between. CDR3 length equals 16 residues. The CDR3 is CASSPPNRLSSYEQYF. The CDR3 nucleotides read TGTGCCAGCTCACCACCGAACAGGCTGAGCTCCTACGAGCAGTACTTC. The complete variable domain, with remaining parts taken from reference TRBV18 and TRBJ2-7, reads NAGVMQNPRHLVRRRGQEARLRCSPMKGHSHVYWYRQLPEEGLKFMVYLQKENIIDESGMPKERFSAEFPKEGPSILRIQQVVRGDSAAYFCASSPPNRLSSYEQYFGPGTRLTVT.

The CDR3 DNA reads TGTGCCAGCAGTTTCGAACAGTTAGCCTACAATGAGCAGTTCTTC. It codes for CASSFEQLAYNEQFF. The chain combines TRBV28 with TRBJ2-1; D gene uncertain. Germline assignment: CDR1 MDHEN and CDR2 SYDVKM. V gave up 3 bases and J gave up 2 bases, with 11 bases separating them. CDR3 length: 15 residues.

V is TRBV18 and J is TRBJ2-5, with 8 bases matching TRBD1. The CDR3 extends over 15 amino acids. Germline assignment: CDR1 KGHSH and CDR2 LQKENI. With V trimmed by 4 bases and J by 1 base, 5 bases remained unmatched. The CDR3: CASSQGTGAQETQYF. The CDR3 DNA reads as TGTGCCAGCTCACAGGGGACAGGCGCCCAAGAGACCCAGTACTTC.